This is a list of T cell receptor beta chains from one sample in a study of blood T cell repertoires in COVID-19. Assay used: immunoSEQ multiplex PCR; TCRdb lists only in-frame clones, some missing. The data contain about 300,000 clones, over 75% of them seen just once; the ten biggest clones take up 10%. The sequencing input was PBMCs or T cells enriched from blood (not recorded which). The receptors were gathered from a woman under 30 who had recovered from COVID-19. Both conserved end residues are part of each CDR3. Each record gives: J gene, clone size, V gene, D gene, CDR3 DNA, CDR3 protein. The D gene is left open where the match is weak. Clone sizes are given selectively: once, few, many, or a class where the clone is expanded.

J gene: TRBJ1-1; clone size: .; V gene: TRBV18; D gene: .; CDR3 DNA: TGTGCCAGCTCACCTGAACCGGACACTGAAGCTTTCTTT; CDR3 protein: CASSPEPDTEAFF
J gene: TRBJ1-2; clone size: .; V gene: TRBV20-1; D gene: .; CDR3 DNA: TGCAGTGCCCGTCGGCCAGGGAGCTACACCTTC; CDR3 protein: CSARRPGSYTF
J gene: TRBJ2-2; clone size: .; V gene: TRBV7-9; D gene: TRBD1; CDR3 DNA: TGTGCCAGCAGCTCCGAGGGACAGGGTCTTTTGGGGGAGCTGTTTTTT; CDR3 protein: CASSSEGQGLLGELFF
J gene: TRBJ1-1; clone size: .; V gene: TRBV6-5; D gene: .; CDR3 DNA: TGTGCCAGCAGTTCCCGGACGGACTCAGGAGCTTTCTTT; CDR3 protein: CASSSRTDSGAFF
J gene: TRBJ2-3; clone size: .; V gene: TRBV7-3; D gene: .; CDR3 DNA: TGTGCCAGCAGCTTAGAGGGCACAGATACGCAGTATTTT; CDR3 protein: CASSLEGTDTQYF
J gene: TRBJ2-2; clone size: few; V gene: TRBV7-3; D gene: TRBD2; CDR3 DNA: TGTGCCAGCGCTAGCGGGAGAACCGGGGAGCTGTTTTTT; CDR3 protein: CASASGRTGELFF
J gene: TRBJ2-1; clone size: .; V gene: TRBV4-1; D gene: TRBD2; CDR3 DNA: TGCGCCAGCAGCCTCCCCTTTGGACTAGCGGGGGGTTCCTACAATGAGCAGTTCTTC; CDR3 protein: CASSLPFGLAGGSYNEQFF
J gene: TRBJ2-7; clone size: .; V gene: TRBV11-2; D gene: .; CDR3 DNA: TGTGCCAGCACCGTGACAGGGACTAGGGAGCAGTACTTC; CDR3 protein: CASTVTGTREQYF
J gene: TRBJ1-1; clone size: .; V gene: TRBV13; D gene: .; CDR3 DNA: TGTGCCAGCAGCTTAGTAGATTTGAACACTGAAGCTTTCTTT; CDR3 protein: CASSLVDLNTEAFF
J gene: TRBJ2-4; clone size: once; V gene: TRBV27; D gene: .; CDR3 DNA: TGTGCCAGCAGTTCGTCGGCCAAAAACATTCAGTACTTC; CDR3 protein: CASSSSAKNIQYF
J gene: TRBJ2-5; clone size: .; V gene: TRBV18; D gene: .; CDR3 DNA: TGTGCCAGCTCACCAGTTAGCCAAGAGACCCAGTACTTC; CDR3 protein: CASSPVSQETQYF
J gene: TRBJ1-1; clone size: .; V gene: TRBV5-5; D gene: .; CDR3 DNA: TGTGCCAGCAGCTTGGGAGCGGGACTGATGAACACTGAAGCTTTCTTT; CDR3 protein: CASSLGAGLMNTEAFF
J gene: TRBJ2-5; clone size: few; V gene: TRBV2; D gene: TRBD2; CDR3 DNA: TGTGCCAGCAGCGCTTCCCTAGCGGGAGAGACCCAGTACTTC; CDR3 protein: CASSASLAGETQYF
J gene: TRBJ2-1; clone size: .; V gene: TRBV21-1; D gene: .; CDR3 DNA: TGTGCCAGCAGCCGTGGACTAGCGGAGTCGGGGGGTACCTACAATGAGCAGTTCTTC; CDR3 protein: CASSRGLAESGGTYNEQFF
J gene: TRBJ2-5; clone size: .; V gene: TRBV9; D gene: .; CDR3 DNA: TGTGCCAGCAGCGTCCCTTCAGAGACCCAGTACTTC; CDR3 protein: CASSVPSETQYF
J gene: TRBJ2-3; clone size: .; V gene: TRBV5-1; D gene: TRBD1; CDR3 DNA: TGCGCCAGCAACCCCACAGGGGCGGATACGCAGTATTTT; CDR3 protein: CASNPTGADTQYF
J gene: TRBJ2-7; clone size: few; V gene: TRBV7-9; D gene: TRBD1; CDR3 DNA: TGTGCCAGCAGCTTAGCACAGGACAGGAGCTCCTACGAGCAGTACTTC; CDR3 protein: CASSLAQDRSSYEQYF
J gene: TRBJ1-2; clone size: few; V gene: TRBV9; D gene: .; CDR3 DNA: TGTGCCAGCAACCCCATAATCGGGGGGGGCTATGGCTACACCTTC; CDR3 protein: CASNPIIGGGYGYTF
J gene: TRBJ2-7; clone size: .; V gene: TRBV9; D gene: TRBD2; CDR3 DNA: TGTGCCAGCAGCCCCAACGGACTAGCGGGAGCCTACGAGCAGTACTTC; CDR3 protein: CASSPNGLAGAYEQYF
J gene: TRBJ2-3; clone size: .; V gene: TRBV28; D gene: .; CDR3 DNA: TGTGCCAGCAACGCCTTTCCTAGGCAAGATACGCAGTATTTT; CDR3 protein: CASNAFPRQDTQYF
J gene: TRBJ2-3; clone size: .; V gene: TRBV13; D gene: .; CDR3 DNA: TGTGCCAGCAGCCCGCCCCCCTACACAGATACGCAGTATTTT; CDR3 protein: CASSPPPYTDTQYF
J gene: TRBJ1-2; clone size: .; V gene: TRBV3-1/TRBV3-2; D gene: .; CDR3 DNA: TGTGCCAGCAGCCAGGGTGGGCTTAACTATGGCTACACCTTC; CDR3 protein: CASSQGGLNYGYTF
J gene: TRBJ1-1; clone size: .; V gene: TRBV27; D gene: .; CDR3 DNA: TGTGCCAGCAGTTTATCTACAGTGAACACTGAAGCTTTCTTT; CDR3 protein: CASSLSTVNTEAFF
J gene: TRBJ1-5; clone size: .; V gene: TRBV7-3; D gene: .; CDR3 DNA: TGTGCCAGCAGCTTAAAAAACAGGAGAAATCAGCCCCAGCATTTT; CDR3 protein: CASSLKNRRNQPQHF
J gene: TRBJ1-5; clone size: .; V gene: TRBV9; D gene: TRBD1; CDR3 DNA: TGTGCCAGCAGCGTAGCTGACAGGGATCAGCCCCAGCATTTT; CDR3 protein: CASSVADRDQPQHF
J gene: TRBJ1-3; clone size: .; V gene: TRBV5-1; D gene: .; CDR3 DNA: TGCGCCAGCAGCTTCGGGACATCTGGAAACACCATATATTTT; CDR3 protein: CASSFGTSGNTIYF
J gene: TRBJ1-6; clone size: once; V gene: TRBV6-5; D gene: .; CDR3 DNA: TGTGCCAGCAGTTACTCAGGGAGCTCCTATAATTCACCCCTCCACTTT; CDR3 protein: CASSYSGSSYNSPLHF
J gene: TRBJ1-3; clone size: .; V gene: TRBV5-1; D gene: .; CDR3 DNA: TGCGCCAGCAGCGAAACAGGGTCTAGTGGAAACACCATATATTTT; CDR3 protein: CASSETGSSGNTIYF
J gene: TRBJ2-1; clone size: .; V gene: TRBV10-3; D gene: TRBD1; CDR3 DNA: TGTGCCATCAGCCCCCCTATCGGACAGGGTCGCAATGAGCAGTTCTTC; CDR3 protein: CAISPPIGQGRNEQFF
J gene: TRBJ1-4; clone size: .; V gene: TRBV19; D gene: .; CDR3 DNA: TGTGCCAGTAGTATAGAACAGGCCCTCGGAGAAAAACTGTTTTTT; CDR3 protein: CASSIEQALGEKLFF
J gene: TRBJ2-4; clone size: .; V gene: TRBV7-5; D gene: .; CDR3 DNA: TGTGTCAGAGGGATAGGAGGGTATGGAGCCAAAAACATTCAGTACTTC; CDR3 protein: CVRGIGGYGAKNIQYF
J gene: TRBJ2-7; clone size: .; V gene: TRBV5-1; D gene: TRBD2; CDR3 DNA: TGCGCCAGCAGCTTACTAGCGGGAGCGGATGAGCAGTACTTC; CDR3 protein: CASSLLAGADEQYF
J gene: TRBJ1-3; clone size: few; V gene: TRBV6-5; D gene: .; CDR3 DNA: TGTGCCAGCCGGGACTCAGATATCTCTGGAAACACCATATATTTT; CDR3 protein: CASRDSDISGNTIYF
J gene: TRBJ2-7; clone size: .; V gene: TRBV19; D gene: TRBD2; CDR3 DNA: TGTGCCAGTAGTATAGGACTAGCGGGAGGCCTCTACGAGCAGTACTTC; CDR3 protein: CASSIGLAGGLYEQYF
J gene: TRBJ2-1; clone size: .; V gene: TRBV9; D gene: .; CDR3 DNA: TGTGCCAGCAGCCCAAACTCACGGGAGAGTGAGCAGTTCTTC; CDR3 protein: CASSPNSRESEQFF